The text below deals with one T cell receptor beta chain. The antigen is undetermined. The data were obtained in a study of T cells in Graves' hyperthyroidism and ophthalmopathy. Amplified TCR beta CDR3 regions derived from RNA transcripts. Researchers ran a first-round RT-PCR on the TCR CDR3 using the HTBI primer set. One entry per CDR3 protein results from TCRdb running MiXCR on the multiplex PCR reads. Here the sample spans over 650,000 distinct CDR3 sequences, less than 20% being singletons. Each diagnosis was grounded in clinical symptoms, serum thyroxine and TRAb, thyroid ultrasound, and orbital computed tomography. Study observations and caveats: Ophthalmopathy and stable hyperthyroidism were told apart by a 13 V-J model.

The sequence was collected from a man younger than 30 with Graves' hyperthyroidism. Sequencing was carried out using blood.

Here the CDR3 reads CASSITYTEAFF. The CDR3 coding sequence is TGTGCCAGTAGTATTACGTACACTGAAGCTTTCTTT. The genes are TRBV19 and TRBJ1-1; D unclear. The germline CDR1 and CDR2 sequences are LNHDA and SQIVND (reference sequence). Trimming shortened V by 3 bases and J by 3 bases, and 5 bases separated the two germline ends. The CDR3 runs to 12 residues.